These 22 T cell receptor beta chains were all obtained from the same sample, sequenced in a study of T cells in women clearing cervical HPV infection. Method: immunoSEQ multiplex PCR; TCRdb's copy keeps in-frame clones and lacks some. Its table lists around 46,000 clones. Sequenced input: blood buffy coat. The receptors were gathered from a woman between 18 and 75 years old with a cervical HPV16 infection that either progressed to CIN3+ or cleared (not recorded which).

As concerns this clone: The CDR3 end falls 3 residues outside the read, so it is completed with the germline J gene. The V and J genes are TRBV10-3 and TRBJ2-6; a weak D match, TRBD1 (6 bases). This CDR3 has 17 amino acids. The germline CDR1 and CDR2 sequences are ENHRY and SYGVKD. Trimming removed 4 bases at V and 2 bases at J, with 15 bases between. CDR3 DNA, as far as it was read: TGTGCCATCAGTGGGGGACATCAGTCCGCTGGGGCCAACGTC. Encoded protein: CAISGGHQSAGANV. The full CDR3 reads CAISGGHQSAGANVLTF.

To note about this clone: The read falls 3 residues short of the CDR3 end, and the missing part is taken from the germline J gene. V gene TRBV19 combines with J gene TRBJ2-1, with D hard to call. Germline-derived CDR1 and CDR2 are LNHDA and SQIVND (reference sequence). The V end was cut by 2 bases, the J end by 0 bases, with 8 bases between. There are 15 residues in the CDR3. The CDR3 DNA, read in part, is TGTGCCAGTAGTATAATGCGGAGCTCCTACAATGAG. It encodes CASSIMRSSYNE. Given in full, the CDR3 is CASSIMRSSYNEQFF.

Regarding this clone: The sequenced fragment ends 3 residues before the CDR3 boundary, so the rest is inferred from the germline J gene. V is TRBV6-2 or TRBV6-3 and J is TRBJ2-2, with 7 bases matching TRBD1. This CDR3 contains 15 residues. The V gene's germline CDR1 is MNHEY and CDR2 SVGEGT. CDR3 DNA (partial): TGTGCCAGCAGTGACCAGGGACAGCCTAATGAAAAG. This codes for CASSDQGQPNEK. The whole CDR3 sequence is CASSDQGQPNEKLFF.

A note on this clone: The observed sequence ends 3 residues before the CDR3 terminus, with the missing tail filled in from the germline J gene. V and J are TRBV7-2 and TRBJ2-7, with TRBD1 matching 8 bases. This CDR3 spans 15 amino acids. J gave up 3 bases and V 5 bases, and 9 bases lay outside the gene matches. Germline CDR1 reads SGHTA; CDR2 reads FQGNSA. Incomplete CDR3 DNA: TGTGCCAGCAGCCCAGACAGGGGATCTAGCTACGAG. This codes for CASSPDRGSSYE. The full CDR3 sequence reads CASSPDRGSSYEQYF.

A remark on this clone: The read stops 3 residues short of the end of the CDR3; the missing end is completed from the germline J gene. The chain employs TRBV7-3 and TRBJ2-3; 10 bases match TRBD1. Germline-derived CDR1 and CDR2 are SGHTA and FQGTGA. J lost 4 bases, V lost 2 bases, and 3 bases had no gene match. There are 15 residues in the CDR3. The CDR3 protein is CASSLPGQGSDTQYF. CDR3 DNA, as far as it was read: TGTGCCAGCAGCTTACCGGGACAGGGGTCAGATACG. Complete variable domain (other parts from reference TRBV7-3 and TRBJ2-3): GAGVSQTPSNKVTEKGKYVELRCDPISGHTALYWYRQSLGQGPEFLIYFQGTGAADDSGLPNDRFFAVRPEGSVSTLKIQRTERGDSAVYLCASSLPGQGSDTQYFGPGTRLTVL.

The sequenced part of the CDR3 DNA is TGTGCCATCTCAACTGGGCTAGGGGGCGAG. Protein sequence: CAISTGLGGE. The full CDR3 reads CAISTGLGGEQYF. This rearrangement joins TRBV2 to TRBJ2-7; D might be TRBD1 (6 bases). Read sequence stops 3 residues before the CDR3 end, and the germline J gene provides the missing end. The CDR3 is 13 residues long. V lost 10 bases and J 6 bases, leaving 19 bases between the germline ends. The germline V gene encodes CDR1 SNHLY and CDR2 FYNNEI.

CDR3 DNA (partial): TGTGCCAGCAGGGCCGGGACAGGGGTGAGCGGGGAG. Translating gives CASRAGTGVSGE. The whole CDR3 protein is CASRAGTGVSGELFF. The V and J genes are TRBV2 and TRBJ2-2; 10 positions match TRBD1. The read halts 3 residues ahead of the CDR3 end, with the missing end drawn from the germline J gene. The CDR3 is 15 residues long. The V gene's germline CDR1 is SNHLY and CDR2 FYNNEI. Trimming removed 6 bases from V and 7 bases from J; junction bases left unmatched: 8.

Points on this clone: The CDR3 end is not reached by the read, which stops 3 residues before it; the germline J gene fills it in. The chain has TRBV20-1 and TRBJ1-2; 7 bases agree with TRBD1. This CDR3 comprises 13 residues. The ends lost 3 bases at V and 2 bases at J; junction bases unmatched: 3. CDR1 and CDR2 from the germline V gene are DFQATT and SNEGSKA (reference sequence). CDR3 bases read: TGCAGTGCTAGGGACAGGACAAACTATGGC. Protein: CSARDRTNYG. The whole CDR3 reads CSARDRTNYGYTF.

Comments on this clone: The read is 3 residues too short to cover the CDR3 end, so that end is filled in from the germline J gene. The rearrangement links TRBV19 to TRBJ2-1, with D possibly matching TRBD2 (6 bases). Trimming took off 3 bases at V and 0 bases at J, with 12 bases between the two ends. Germline V CDR1 and CDR2: LNHDA, SQIVND (reference sequence). The CDR3 has 16 residues. The CDR3 sequence is CASSITGGLSYNEQFF. CDR3 bases read: TGTGCCAGTAGTATTACCGGGGGACTCTCCTACAATGAG.

A word on this clone: The read terminates 3 residues ahead of where the CDR3 ends, so the germline J gene completes it. The gene calls are TRBV2 and TRBJ2-7; D perhaps matches TRBD1 (6 bases). This CDR3 comprises 13 residues. Germline CDR1 reads SNHLY; CDR2 reads FYNNEI. V dropped 4 bases and J dropped 6 bases, with 13 bases sitting between them. CDR3 amino acids: CASSGKVQGEQYF. The CDR3 bases that were read are TGTGCCAGCAGTGGAAAAGTACAGGGCGAG.

About this clone: Sequencing ends 3 residues short of the CDR3 end; the germline J gene provides the rest. This rearrangement joins TRBV20-1 to TRBJ1-5; D may be TRBD1 (5 bases). V was clipped by 0 bases and J by 7 bases, with 13 bases between them. Germline V gives CDR1 DFQATT, CDR2 SNEGSKA (reference sequence). The CDR3 covers 14 residues. The DNA read from the CDR3 is TGCAGTGCTAGAGAGGGGGGATCAGTACAGCCC. Its protein is CSAREGGSVQP. The CDR3, in full, reads CSAREGGSVQPQHF.

Comments on this clone: The read ends 3 residues shy of where the CDR3 ends; the end is completed using the germline J gene. The genes are TRBV2 and TRBJ2-2; perhaps TRBD1 as D (5 bases). This CDR3 region has 14 residues. Germline loops: CDR1 SNHLY, CDR2 FYNNEI. V was trimmed by 6 bases and J by 5 bases, leaving 13 bases between them. The CDR3 region is CASSAGFATGELFF. The DNA read from the CDR3 is TGTGCCAGCAGCGCAGGGTTCGCTACCGGGGAG.

In the case of this clone: The CDR3 is cut off 3 residues early in the read; its end comes from the germline J gene. This chain joins TRBV6-1 and TRBJ2-3, with 7 bases matching TRBD2. CDR1 is MNHNS and CDR2 is SASEGT in the germline V gene. The CDR3 covers 15 residues. Partial CDR3 DNA: TGTGCCAGCAGTGAACGGGGAGGGACTAATCAGCCG. Its translation: CASSERGGTNQP. The entire CDR3 protein reads CASSERGGTNQPQYF.

The CDR3 reads CASSLIRVGRDSPDTQYF. The CDR3 DNA, read in part, is TGTGCCAGCAGCTTAATTCGGGTAGGTAGGGACAGCCCAGATACG. The chain links TRBV7-3 to TRBJ2-3, with 7 positions matching TRBD1. The read ends 3 residues early relative to the CDR3; the germline J gene fills the gap. J was trimmed by 4 bases and V by 1 base; bases with no gene match: 14. Germline CDR1 reads SGHTA; CDR2 reads FQGTGA. The CDR3 covers 18 residues.

As for this clone: Read sequence stops 3 residues before the CDR3 end, and the germline J gene provides the missing end. V is TRBV10-3 and J is TRBJ1-2, with 7 bases lining up with TRBD1. CDR1 ENHRY and CDR2 SYGVKD come from the germline V gene. The CDR3 totals 14 residues. The CDR3 reads CAISEFIDRDGYTF. The DNA read from the CDR3 is TGTGCCATCAGTGAGTTCATCGACAGGGACGGC.

As to this clone: The read terminates 3 residues before the CDR3 end, so the remaining end is supplied by the germline J gene. The chain joins TRBV5-1 to TRBJ2-3; TRBD2 is a possible D gene (6 bases). The CDR3 is 15 amino acids. Trimming removed 5 bases at V and 4 bases at J, with 17 bases between. Per the germline V gene, CDR1 is SGHRS and CDR2 is YFSETQ. CDR3 sequence reads: CASRMGGYLADTQYF. The covered CDR3 bases are TGCGCCAGCAGGATGGGGGGATACTTGGCAGATACG.

Details on this clone: The read falls 3 residues short of the CDR3 end, and the missing part is taken from the germline J gene. The V call is TRBV7-8, the J call TRBJ2-3, with TRBD1 identical over 8 bases. Germline loops: CDR1 SGHVS, CDR2 FQNEAQ. The CDR3 totals 15 residues. J gave up 4 bases and V 5 bases, and 8 bases lay outside the gene matches. This chain's CDR3 is CASSMDRATADTQYF. Partial CDR3 DNA: TGTGCCAGCAGCATGGACAGGGCGACCGCAGATACG.

Concerning this clone: Read data end 3 residues before the CDR3 end; the end is taken from the germline J gene. The chain joins TRBV14 to TRBJ1-6, with D tentatively TRBD1 (6 bases). The CDR3 spans 13 residues. CDR1 and CDR2 (germline): SGHDN, FVKESK. The DNA read from the CDR3 is TGTGCCAGCAGCCAAGCCGTACAGGGCCCC. As protein: CASSQAVQGP. The CDR3 reads in full as CASSQAVQGPLHF.

Note on this clone: Coverage ceases 3 residues before the CDR3 finishes, and the germline J gene fills in the end. The V gene is TRBV19, the J gene TRBJ2-2; TRBD1 might be the D (6 bases). The germline CDR1 and CDR2 sequences are LNHDA and SQIVND (reference sequence). Between the trimmed V and J ends, which lost 7 bases and 7 bases, there was a span of 10 bases. CDR3 size: 12 residues. Partial CDR3 DNA: TGTGCCAGTAAAACAGGGTTCGGGGAG. It yields the protein CASKTGFGE. The complete CDR3 sequence is CASKTGFGELFF.

As concerns this clone: From the germline J gene comes the end of the CDR3, since the read stops 3 residues before it. The chain combines TRBV20-1 with TRBJ2-7; TRBD2 might be the D (5 bases). This CDR3 comprises 12 residues. Germline V lookup: CDR1 DFQATT, CDR2 SNEGSKA (reference sequence). The ends were cut back, 1 base at V and 4 bases at J, with 8 bases in the middle. Here the CDR3 reads CSARGEGYEQYF. The CDR3 DNA, read in part, is TGCAGTGCTAGAGGAGAGGGTTACGAG.

Comments on this clone: The read ends 3 residues early relative to the CDR3; the germline J gene fills the gap. The chain couples TRBV7-2 to TRBJ1-2; D might be TRBD1 (5 bases). Germline values: CDR1 SGHTA, CDR2 FQGNSA. The V and J ends lost 3 bases and 3 bases respectively, with 11 bases between them. The CDR3 length is 14 residues. The CDR3 sequence: CASSFTGLDYGYTF. Partial CDR3 DNA: TGTGCCAGCAGCTTCACGGGACTTGACTATGGC.

About this clone: Sequencing ends 3 residues short of the CDR3 end; the germline J gene provides the rest. The J gene is TRBJ2-7, the V gene TRBV20-1, with TRBD2 matching over 8 bases. Per germline, CDR1 DFQATT and CDR2 SNEGSKA (reference sequence). The CDR3 totals 17 residues. V shed 4 bases and J 0 bases; nucleotides not matched to a gene: 14. CDR3 bases read: TGCAGTGCTATAGAGGACTTCACTAGCGGTAGCTCCTACGAG. Translating gives CSAIEDFTSGSSYE. The full CDR3 reads CSAIEDFTSGSSYEQYF.